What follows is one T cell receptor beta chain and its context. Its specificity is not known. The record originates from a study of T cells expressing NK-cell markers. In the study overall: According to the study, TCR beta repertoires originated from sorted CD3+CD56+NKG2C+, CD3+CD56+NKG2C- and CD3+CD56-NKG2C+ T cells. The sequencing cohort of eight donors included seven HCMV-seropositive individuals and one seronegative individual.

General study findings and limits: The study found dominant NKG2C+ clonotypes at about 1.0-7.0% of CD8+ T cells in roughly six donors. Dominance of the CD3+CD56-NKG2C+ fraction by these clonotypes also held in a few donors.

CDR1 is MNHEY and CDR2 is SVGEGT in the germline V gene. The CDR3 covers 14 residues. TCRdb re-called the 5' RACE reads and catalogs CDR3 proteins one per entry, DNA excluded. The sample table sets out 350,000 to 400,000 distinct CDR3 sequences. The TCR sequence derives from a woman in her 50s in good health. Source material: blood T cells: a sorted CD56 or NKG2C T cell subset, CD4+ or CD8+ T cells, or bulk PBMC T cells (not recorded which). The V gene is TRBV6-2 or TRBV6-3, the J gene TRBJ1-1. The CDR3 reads CASSYWTGGTEAFF.